The next 9 T cell receptor beta chains were all read from a single sample in a study of cytomegalovirus exposure and HLA in healthy donors. PCR involved 60 Vbeta and 13 Jbeta primers. Produced via immunoSEQ multiplex PCR; TCRdb's table is partial and in-frame only. The table lists 150,000 to 200,000 clones, approximately 70% of them singletons. The sequenced sample was PBMCs. Every receptor here comes from a man in his forties in good health and CMV-seropositive.

The J gene is TRBJ1-2, the V gene TRBV2, with 7 bases identical to TRBD1. Germline V gene lookup returns CDR1 SNHLY and CDR2 FYNNEI. V lost 8 bases to trimming and J lost 5 bases; unmatched junction nucleotides: 8. The CDR3 contains 13 residues. For the CDR3, the DNA is TGTGCCAGCTGGCAGGGGGTTGGGTATGGCTACACCTTC. Its protein product is CASWQGVGYGYTF.

This clone was detected a few times. This chain connects TRBV9 to TRBJ1-2, with D perhaps matching TRBD1 (5 bases). Germline CDR1 is SGDLS and CDR2 is YYNGEE. CDR3 length: 14 residues. The germline V and J ends were trimmed by 0 bases and 8 bases, with 14 bases remaining between them. The CDR3 spells CASSVVGVGAGYTF. CDR3 coding DNA: TGTGCCAGCAGCGTAGTAGGGGTGGGTGCCGGCTACACCTTC.

The CDR3 here is CASRFSPPQQPYYGYTF. The CDR3 region has the DNA TGTGCAAGTCGCTTCAGCCCGCCCCAACAGCCCTACTATGGCTACACCTTC. The rearrangement joins TRBV12-2 to TRBJ1-2; the DNA was not used to check the table's D call, TRBD1. TRBV12-2 is a pseudogene segment. The CDR3 consists of 17 residues.

The chain recombines TRBV2 with TRBJ2-7; no definite D call. The CDR3 is made up of 13 amino acids. Trimming left V 7 bases short and J 0 bases short, with 10 bases between. The germline V gene encodes CDR1 SNHLY and CDR2 FYNNEI. In nucleotides, the CDR3 is TGTGCCAGCATCTTTCAGTCCTCCTACGAGCAGTACTTC. Its translation: CASIFQSSYEQYF.

The gene calls are TRBV11-2 and TRBJ1-3, with D possibly TRBD1 on 6 matching bases. Germline V gene data show CDR1 as SGHAT and CDR2 as FQNNGV. The CDR3 loop spans 15 amino acids. The germline V and J ends were trimmed by 6 bases and 2 bases, with 14 bases remaining between them. Here the CDR3 reads CASRLTGKAGNTIYF. DNA for the CDR3: TGTGCCAGCAGACTAACAGGGAAGGCTGGAAACACCATATATTTT.

The rearrangement joins TRBV7-8 to TRBJ1-2; TRBD1 is a possible D gene (5 bases). The CDR3 sequence is 14 residues long. With 1 base removed from V and 5 bases from J, the gap between germline ends came to 11 bases. Germline CDR1 SGHVS, CDR2 FQNEAQ. This CDR3 is CASSLGGGSYGYTF. CDR3 sequence (DNA): TGTGCCAGCAGCTTAGGGGGGGGGAGTTATGGCTACACCTTC.

V is TRBV18 and J is TRBJ1-6; the D is unclear. The CDR3 covers 15 residues. Between the trimmed V and J ends, which lost 3 bases and 8 bases, there was a span of 14 bases. Germline CDR1 and CDR2: KGHSH and LQKENI. CDR3 amino acids: CASSPSLTDHSPLHF. The CDR3 coding sequence is TGTGCCAGCTCACCCTCTTTGACTGACCATTCACCCCTCCACTTT.

This sequence joins TRBV29-1 and TRBJ1-2; tentatively, D is TRBD1 (5 bases). CDR3 length: 13 amino acids. Germline V gives CDR1 SQVTM, CDR2 ANQGSEA. Trimming shortened V by 3 bases and J by 6 bases, and 14 bases separated the two germline ends. The CDR3 loop is CSVEWGVWHGYTF. Written as DNA, the CDR3 is TGCAGCGTTGAGTGGGGGGTATGGCATGGCTACACCTTC.

V usage is TRBV7-9 and J usage is TRBJ2-3; 9 nucleotides align to TRBD1. V lost 3 bases and J lost 5; bases outside the gene matches: 15. Germline values: CDR1 SEHNR, CDR2 FQNEAQ (reference sequence). The CDR3 runs to 18 residues. The CDR3 reads CASSFATFKRQGEDTQYF. For the CDR3, the DNA is TGTGCCAGCAGCTTTGCTACGTTCAAACGACAGGGGGAAGATACGCAGTATTTT.